The 19 T cell receptor beta chains presented below share a single source sample, sequenced in a study of glioma-infiltrating T cells. The iRepertoire nested amplicon-rescue multiplex PCR amplified TCR alpha and beta CDR3s from RNA. In TCRdb, the multiplex PCR reads were re-called with MiXCR into one record per CDR3 protein. Seen here are about 93,000 distinct CDR3 sequences, roughly 39% observed once, and the top ten hold about two fifths. The sample comprised glioma tissue, nonneoplastic brain tissue, or PBMCs (not recorded which). The source of these receptors is a human donor with low-grade glioma or glioblastoma, undergoing nonglioma brain surgery, or in good health (not recorded which).

Comments on this clonotype: One junction end does not reproduce the germline sequence, and a read error may be involved. V usage is TRBV15 and J usage is TRBJ2-5; D is perhaps TRBD2 (6 bases). The CDR3 is 14 residues long. Germline CDR1 reads LNHNV; CDR2 reads YYDKDF (reference sequence). As DNA, the CDR3 is TGCGCCACCAGCAGAGAGCGGGTTGGGGAGACCAAGTACTTC. Residues: CATSRERVGETKYF.

This clonotype was observed many times. The V and J genes are TRBV27 and TRBJ1-4; D perhaps matches TRBD1 (6 bases). V was shortened by 6 bases and J by 3 bases, with 14 bases between the two germline ends. Germline V gives CDR1 MNHEY, CDR2 SMNVEV (reference sequence). The CDR3 spans 15 residues. The CDR3 spells CASSPDRPANEKLFF. The CDR3, as DNA: TGTGCCAGCAGCCCAGACAGGCCAGCTAATGAAAAACTGTTTTTT.

This clonotype was seen only once. Here the CDR3 omits its conserved ending phenylalanine or tryptophan, so a read error is the likely source. The rearrangement uses TRBV10-2 and TRBJ2-1, with TRBD2 identical over 9 bases. This CDR3 is built from 16 residues. Germline assignment: CDR1 WSHSY and CDR2 SAAADI. For the CDR3, the DNA is TGTGCCATCAGCCTGCTTGGCGGGGGGGCCTACAATAAGCAGTTCCTC. Translated, it gives CAISLLGGGAYNKQFL.

This clonotype was seen just once. The chain joins TRBV15 to TRBJ2-5; possibly TRBD1 for D (6 bases). CDR1 is LNHNV and CDR2 is YYDKDF in the germline V gene (reference sequence). V lost 2 bases and J 8 bases, leaving 15 bases between the germline ends. The CDR3 consists of 14 residues. CDR3 protein: CATSRLKGDDTQYF. The CDR3 nucleotides read TGTGCCACCAGCAGACTAAAGGGGGATGATACCCAGTACTTC. Filled out from reference TRBV15 and TRBJ2-5, the complete variable domain reads DAMVIQNPRYQVTQFGKPVTLSCSQTLNHNVMYWYQQKSSQAPKLLFHYYDKDFNNEADTPDNFQSRRPNTSFCFLDIRSPGLGDTAMYLCATSRLKGDDTQYFGPGTRLLVL.

This clonotype has a count of ten or more. The V call is TRBV10-3, the J call TRBJ2-1; TRBD2 matches at 7 bases. From germline, CDR1 is ENHRY and CDR2 SYGVKD. With 2 bases clipped from V and 0 bases from J, the junction kept 7 bases outside the gene matches. The CDR3 length is 17 residues. The CDR3 protein is CAISEGGGGSSYNEQFF. CDR3 bases: TGTGCCATCAGTGAGGGAGGTGGCGGGAGCTCCTACAATGAGCAGTTCTTC.

This clonotype was found many times. J is TRBJ2-1 and V is TRBV7-8; 9 nucleotides match TRBD2. Per the germline V gene, CDR1 is SGHVS and CDR2 is FQNEAQ. V lost 5 bases and J lost 3; bases outside the gene matches: 5. CDR3 length: 15 residues. The CDR3 DNA is TGTGCCAGCAGCCAAGCGGGAGGTTTCTACAATGAGCAGTTCTTC. Translated, it gives CASSQAGGFYNEQFF.

As to this clonotype: At one end, the junction sequence differs from germline, possibly due to a read error. The chain uses TRBV7-6 and TRBJ2-7; no reliable D call. Germline-derived CDR1 and CDR2 are SGHVS and FNYEAQ. The CDR3 covers 12 residues. The CDR3 is CASSLSANEQCF. The CDR3 bases are TGTGCCAGCAGCTTATCGGCTAATGAGCAGTGCTTT.

This clonotype was observed a few times. A much larger clone is a single base away; this may be a read error. The chain links TRBV6-2 or TRBV6-3 to TRBJ2-2; no clear D gene. This CDR3 region has 14 residues. Germline assignment: CDR1 MNHEY and CDR2 SVGEGT. CDR3 sequence reads: CASSYGGVTRELFF. The CDR3 DNA sequence: TGTGCCAGCAGTTATGGCGGAGTCACCAGGGAGCTGTTTTTT.

This clonotype was recorded many times. The CDR3 bases are TGTGCCAGCAGCGGGAACACCGGGGAGCTGTTTTTT. It is translated as CASSGNTGELFF. The chain carries TRBV5-4 and TRBJ2-2, with D hard to call. This CDR3 has 12 residues. V lost 4 bases and J lost 1, with 2 bases in between. Germline V gene lookup returns CDR1 SGHNT and CDR2 YYREEE (reference sequence).

As regards this clonotype: Without the conserved terminal phenylalanine or tryptophan, this CDR3 likely stems from a read error. CDR3: CASSYSSGLGGETQYL. DNA for the CDR3: TGCGCCAGCAGTTACTCGAGCGGGCTTGGAGGAGAGACCCAGTACCTC. The rearrangement links TRBV6-6 to TRBJ2-5; D is possibly TRBD2 (6 bases). The CDR3 is made up of 16 amino acids. Germline lookup yields CDR1 MNHNY and CDR2 SVGAGI (reference sequence).

The chain is built from TRBV5-1 and TRBJ2-1, with D perhaps TRBD2 (5 bases). Between the trimmed V and J ends, which lost 5 bases and 1 base, there was a span of 13 bases. The CDR3 runs to 15 residues. The germline V gene has CDR1 SGHRS and CDR2 YFSETQ. The CDR3 reads CASRGGGRSYNEQFF. The CDR3 coding sequence is TGCGCCAGCAGAGGTGGCGGGCGATCCTACAATGAGCAGTTCTTC. Variable domain in full (rest from reference TRBV5-1 and TRBJ2-1): KAGVTQTPRYLIKTRGQQVTLSCSPISGHRSVSWYQQTPGQGLQFLFEYFSETQRNKGNFPGRFSGRQFSNSRSEMNVSTLELGDSALYLCASRGGGRSYNEQFFGPGTRLTVL.

CDR3 bases: TGTGCCACCAGCAGAGAACGGCTTTTCAGCGTGGGGCCATCCTACGAGCAGTACTTC. Translation gives CATSRERLFSVGPSYEQYF. The V call is TRBV15, the J call TRBJ2-7, with D perhaps TRBD1 (5 bases). From germline, CDR1 is LNHNV and CDR2 YYDKDF (reference sequence). The CDR3 loop spans 19 amino acids. The ends were cut back, 0 bases at V and 1 base at J, with 22 bases in the middle. Filled out from reference TRBV15 and TRBJ2-7, the complete variable domain reads DAMVIQNPRYQVTQFGKPVTLSCSQTLNHNVMYWYQQKSSQAPKLLFHYYDKDFNNEADTPDNFQSRRPNTSFCFLDIRSPGLGDTAMYLCATSRERLFSVGPSYEQYFGPGTRLTVT.

This clonotype was counted only a few times. The gene calls are TRBV5-6 and TRBJ2-7, with D maybe TRBD2 (5 bases). This CDR3 is 13 amino acids long. V lost 4 bases, J lost 2 bases, and 10 bases lay in between. Germline CDR1 and CDR2: SGHDT and YYEEEE. CDR3 nucleotides: TGTGCCAGCAGCATAGGGAGCACCTACGAGCAGTACTTC. Its protein is CASSIGSTYEQYF.

This clonotype was seen a few times. The chain couples TRBV27 to TRBJ2-7; TRBD2 is a possible D gene (5 bases). The ends were cut back, 6 bases at V and 2 bases at J, with 11 bases in the middle. This CDR3 is built from 13 residues. The germline V gene encodes CDR1 MNHEY and CDR2 SMNVEV (reference sequence). The DNA of the CDR3 is TGTGCCAGCAGGGCAGGAGGTGCCTACGAGCAGTACTTC. Residues: CASRAGGAYEQYF.

The gene calls are TRBV2 and TRBJ1-2; a possible D gene is TRBD1 (6 bases). The germline V gene encodes CDR1 SNHLY and CDR2 FYNNEI. Trimming took off 10 bases at V and 3 bases at J, with 18 bases between the two ends. There are 14 residues in the CDR3. The CDR3 protein is CANSTGTSDYGYTF. CDR3 nucleotide sequence: TGTGCCAACAGCACAGGGACGTCGGACTATGGCTACACCTTC.

In its sample, this clonotype was seen many times. The chain couples TRBV12-3 or TRBV12-4 to TRBJ2-1; unclear D gene. Trimming left V 7 bases short and J 3 bases short, with 16 bases between. The CDR3 has 15 amino acids. CDR3 protein: CASMYRVGNYNEQFF. CDR3 coding DNA: TGTGCCAGCATGTATAGAGTAGGGAACTACAATGAGCAGTTCTTC.

As regards this clonotype: The germline gene is not matched at one end of the junction; a read error may be the cause. The chain links TRBV6-2 or TRBV6-3 to TRBJ2-6; unclear D gene. Germline lookup yields CDR1 MNHEY and CDR2 SVGEGT. The CDR3 consists of 16 residues. CDR3 region: CAIIYSSGSWANFLTF. Written as DNA, the CDR3 is TGTGCCATCATTTACTCATCTGGTAGTTGGGCCAACTTCCTGACTTTC.

This clonotype was observed a few times. This clone may be a read error of a much larger clone one base away. The rearrangement links TRBV14 to TRBJ1-1; no clear D. Trimming pared 0 bases from V and 0 bases from J, leaving 14 bases between. Germline assignment: CDR1 SGHDN and CDR2 FVKESK. CDR3 length: 17 amino acids. The CDR3 sequence: CASSQDSGYALNTEAFF. Written as DNA, the CDR3 is TGTGCCAGCAGCCAAGATTCGGGTTACGCATTGAACACTGAAGCTTTCTTT.

Regarding this clonotype: Possible read error: a much larger clone is one base away. The chain joins TRBV5-1 to TRBJ2-1; perhaps TRBD2 as D (7 bases). The CDR3 consists of 13 residues. The V end lost 6 bases, the J end lost 6 bases, and 13 bases lay between the germline ends. From germline, CDR1 is SGHRS and CDR2 YFSETQ. In DNA form, the CDR3 reads TGCGCCAGCAAATATCGGGGGGCCAATGAGCAGTTCTTC. It specifies CASKYRGANEQFF.